This TCR beta chain was sequenced for a study of CD8+ T cells in alopecia areata. Regarding the study as a whole: Clonality was higher in lesional than normal scalp, especially in alopecia totalis/universalis.

Comment on this clone: Antigen unknown.

Trimming shortened V by 8 bases and J by 5 bases, and 12 bases separated the two germline ends. The CDR3 totals 11 residues. Per germline, CDR1 GTSNPN and CDR2 SVGIG (reference sequence). RNA, once extracted, was reverse transcribed into cDNA for use as the sequencing template. Measured with immunoSEQ multiplex PCR; TCRdb has only the in-frame clones, and not every one. The sample lists around 250,000 clones, about 68% occurring once. This TCR derives from a human donor with alopecia areata. The sample in question was CD4+ T cells sorted from blood, obtained at week 0. The V gene is TRBV30, the J gene TRBJ1-1; maybe TRBD1 (6 bases). The DNA of the CDR3 is TGTGCCCGGGCAGGGGTGACTGAAGCTTTCTTT. Amino acid sequence: CARAGVTEAFF.